Reported below is one TCR beta chain. Its antigen remains unidentified. This entry is derived from a study of cytomegalovirus exposure and HLA in healthy donors. Study information: Roughly 180 million T cells yielded some 100 million unique TCR beta sequences, as an earlier analysis found. Study findings and constraints: From TCR beta sequences, most subjects' HLA-A and HLA-B alleles were reportedly predicted accurately. Sequencing depth roughly uniform across donors was assumed in presence/absence analyses.

The PCR used 60 Vbeta and 13 Jbeta primers. This table comes from immunoSEQ multiplex PCR, and its TCRdb copy is limited to in-frame clones, with some not included. The sample has about 110,000 clones, around 77% seen once. The V gene's germline CDR1 is ENHRY and CDR2 SYGVKD. The CDR3 consists of 18 residues. V lost 5 bases, J lost 1 base, and 23 bases lay in between. This clonotype originated in a woman aged 40 to 50 in good health and CMV-seropositive. The sample taken for sequencing was PBMCs. This chain connects TRBV10-3 to TRBJ2-5; tentative D call: TRBD2 (6 bases). This CDR3 is CAISPTPIGGKGQETQYF. CDR3 bases: TGTGCCATCAGTCCTACCCCCATTGGCGGGAAGGGCCAAGAGACCCAGTACTTC.